Below, one T cell receptor beta chain is given with its context. Its antigen is as yet unknown. Germline CDR1 is SGHRS and CDR2 is YFSETQ. Trimming shortened V by 0 bases and J by 10 bases, and 10 bases separated the two germline ends. The CDR3 is 12 amino acids. The data were obtained in a study of Ad26.COV2.S vaccination and SARS-CoV-2 variants. Here immunoSEQ multiplex PCR was the method, and the copy in TCRdb shows in-frame clones only, minus some. The table lists about 100,000 clones, 80% of them singletons, with roughly a sixth in the top ten. General study points: The study found similar non-spike TCR breadth in vaccine and placebo recipients. Placebo recipients trailed vaccine recipients in spike-specific TCR breadth. Vaccinees reportedly had broad spike-specific CD8+ and CD4+ T cell responses.

This rearrangement joins TRBV5-1 to TRBJ1-2, with D hard to call. The sample was peripheral blood, taken after recovery from COVID-19. The sequence was obtained from a human donor who had recovered from COVID-19. CDR3 sequence (DNA): TGCGCCAGCAGCTTGGACGAGATGGACTACACCTTC. Its protein product is CASSLDEMDYTF. Full variable domain (outside the CDR3, taken from reference TRBV5-1 and TRBJ1-2): KAGVTQTPRYLIKTRGQQVTLSCSPISGHRSVSWYQQTPGQGLQFLFEYFSETQRNKGNFPGRFSGRQFSNSRSEMNVSTLELGDSALYLCASSLDEMDYTFGSGTRLTVV.